Sequencing of this TCR beta chain was carried out in a study of T cell repertoires in cytomegalovirus infection. The wider study: It was recently identified HLA-C-restricted and well-studied HLA-B-restricted CMV epitopes that the study used. TCR beta signatures that were public indicated CMV infection and matching HLA type.

This clonotype has just one count. The antigen is unknown. Germline V lookup: CDR1 MNHEY, CDR2 SVGEGT. V shed 3 bases and J shed 2 bases, with 14 bases lying between them. The CDR3 extends over 15 amino acids. TCRdb analysed the reads with MiXCR anew, one entry per CDR3 protein. The sample shows some 350,000 distinct CDR3 sequences, 25% to 30% of them seen only once. The source was cultured PBMCs, collected from culture after CMV antigen stimulation. This TCR came from a human donor in good health (CMV status not recorded). Some clones in this sample may be carry-over from other donors' samples. The J gene is TRBJ2-7, the V gene TRBV6-2 or TRBV6-3, with D tentatively TRBD2 (6 bases). CDR3 protein: CASSYSSPGAYEQYF. CDR3 nucleotides: TGTGCCAGCAGTTATTCGTCGCCGGGGGCCTACGAGCAGTACTTC.